This T cell receptor beta chain appears in the sequencing data of a study of Ad26.COV2.S vaccination and SARS-CoV-2 variants. Clones were read by immunoSEQ multiplex PCR, and TCRdb kept only the in-frame ones, dropping some. The sample holds fewer than 500,000 clones, 80% to 95% seen once. As to treatment: roughly 19 received Ad26.COV2.S at low or high dose, single or two shots; roughly 5 received placebo; per-sample allocation not given. It was on day 63 after the first vaccine or placebo injection that samples were taken. The material sequenced was peripheral blood, taken in a trial of Ad26.COV2.S vaccine versus placebo. The sequence came from a person between 18 and 65 years old who received the Ad26.COV2.S COVID-19 vaccine or a placebo.

CDR3 in amino acids: CAGGRSDETQYF. In DNA, the CDR3 is TGTGCCGGAGGCCGGAGCGATGAGACCCAGTACTTC. The chain employs TRBV7-8 and TRBJ2-5, with TRBD2 as a possible D gene (5 bases). V was trimmed by 11 bases and J by 5 bases, leaving 15 bases between them. The CDR3 spans 12 residues. Germline V gene lookup returns CDR1 SGHVS and CDR2 FQNEAQ. Full variable domain (missing parts from reference TRBV7-8 and TRBJ2-5): GAGVSQSPRYKVAKRGQDVALRCDPISGHVSLFWYQQALGQGPEFLTYFQNEAQLDKSGLPSDRFFAERPEGSVSTLKIQRTQQEDSAVYLCAGGRSDETQYFGPGTRLLVL.